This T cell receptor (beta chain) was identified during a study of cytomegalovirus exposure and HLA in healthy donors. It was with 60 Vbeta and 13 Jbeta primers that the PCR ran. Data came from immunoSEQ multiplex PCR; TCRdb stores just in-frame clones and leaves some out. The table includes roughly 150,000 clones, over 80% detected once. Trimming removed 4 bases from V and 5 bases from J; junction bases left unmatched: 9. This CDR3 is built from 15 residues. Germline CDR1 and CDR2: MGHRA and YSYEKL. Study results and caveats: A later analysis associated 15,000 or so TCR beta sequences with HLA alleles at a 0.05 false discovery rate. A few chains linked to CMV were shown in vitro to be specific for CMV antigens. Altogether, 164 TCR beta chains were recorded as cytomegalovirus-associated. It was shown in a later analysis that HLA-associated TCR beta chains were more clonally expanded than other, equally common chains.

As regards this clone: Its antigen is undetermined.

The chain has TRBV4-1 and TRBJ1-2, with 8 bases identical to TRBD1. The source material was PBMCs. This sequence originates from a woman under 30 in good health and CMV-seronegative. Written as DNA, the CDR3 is TGCGCCAGCAGCCTGGGGACAGGTCTTCAGTATGGCTACACCTTC. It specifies CASSLGTGLQYGYTF.